The clone carrying this TCR beta chain was observed at least ten times. Its specificity is unknown. The study profiled TCR beta VDJ and CDR3 using genomic DNA as template. TCRdb itself ran the reads through MiXCR, one entry per CDR3 protein. This sample has around 400,000 distinct CDR3 sequences, with 65% to 80% found just once. The sample belongs to a study of CD8+CD57+ T cells in acquired aplastic anemia. Whole-study context: Yields of DNA that came from sorted CD4+ and CD8+ cells averaged roughly 3.2 ug. About 9.8 million reads, on average, were obtained for CD4+ cells from healthy donors. Study outcomes and limitations: It was found that under 30 CD8+ CDR3 sequences were shared between patients and controls.

J gave up 2 bases and V 5 bases, and 1 base lay outside the gene matches. This CDR3 has 13 amino acids. Germline CDR1 SGHTA, CDR2 FQGTGA. The sample comprised sorted CD4+, CD8+, or CD8+CD57+ T cells (not recorded which) from PBMCs. The clonotype comes from a human donor in good health, serving as a control. The chain joins TRBV7-3 to TRBJ2-3, with 7 nucleotides matching TRBD1. CDR3 in amino acids: CASSDRVTDTQYF. CDR3 nucleotide sequence: TGTGCCAGCAGCGACAGGGTCACAGATACGCAGTATTTT. The full variable domain, in which reference TRBV7-3 and TRBJ2-3 provide the parts outside the CDR3, is GAGVSQTPSNKVTEKGKYVELRCDPISGHTALYWYRQSLGQGPEFLIYFQGTGAADDSGLPNDRFFAVRPEGSVSTLKIQRTERGDSAVYLCASSDRVTDTQYFGPGTRLTVL.